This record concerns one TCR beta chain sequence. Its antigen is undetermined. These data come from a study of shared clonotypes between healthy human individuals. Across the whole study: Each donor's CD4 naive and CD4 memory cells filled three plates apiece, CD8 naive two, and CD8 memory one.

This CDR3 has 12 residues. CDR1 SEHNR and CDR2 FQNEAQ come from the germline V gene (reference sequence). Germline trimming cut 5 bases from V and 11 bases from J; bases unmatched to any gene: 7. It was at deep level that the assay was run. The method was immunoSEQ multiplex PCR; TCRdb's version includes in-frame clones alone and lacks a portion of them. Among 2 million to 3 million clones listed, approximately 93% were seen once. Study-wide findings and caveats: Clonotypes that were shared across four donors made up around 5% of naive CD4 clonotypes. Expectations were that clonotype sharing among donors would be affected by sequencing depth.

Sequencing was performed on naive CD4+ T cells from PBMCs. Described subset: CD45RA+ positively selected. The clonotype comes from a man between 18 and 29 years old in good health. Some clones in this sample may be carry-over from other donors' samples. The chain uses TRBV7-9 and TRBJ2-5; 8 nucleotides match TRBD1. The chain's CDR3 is CASSVQDREQYF. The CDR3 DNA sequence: TGTGCCAGCAGCGTGCAGGACAGGGAGCAGTACTTC.